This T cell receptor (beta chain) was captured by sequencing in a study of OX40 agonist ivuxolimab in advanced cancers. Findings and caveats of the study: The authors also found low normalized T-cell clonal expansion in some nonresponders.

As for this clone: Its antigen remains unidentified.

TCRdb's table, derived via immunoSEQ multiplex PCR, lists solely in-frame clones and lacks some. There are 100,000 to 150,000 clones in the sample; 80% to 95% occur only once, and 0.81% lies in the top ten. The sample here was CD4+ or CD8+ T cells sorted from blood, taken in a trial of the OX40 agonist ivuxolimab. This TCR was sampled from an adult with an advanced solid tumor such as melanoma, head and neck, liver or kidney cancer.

Here the CDR3 reads CASSGNTGTDTQYF. CDR3 DNA: TGTGCCAGTAGTGGGAACACGGGAACAGATACGCAGTATTTT. The chain recombines TRBV19 with TRBJ2-3, with a tentative D call TRBD2 (5 bases). The germline CDR1 and CDR2 sequences are LNHDA and SQIVND (reference sequence). The CDR3 covers 14 residues. V lost 5 bases, J lost 3 bases, and 12 bases lay in between.